This T cell receptor (beta chain) stems from a study of T cells in Graves' hyperthyroidism and ophthalmopathy. Study observations and caveats: Blood held most thyroid clonotypes expanded above 0.001 frequency.

Amplification of TCR beta CDR3 regions was performed using RNA transcripts as template. HTBI primers were used for first-round RT-PCR of the TCR CDR3. MiXCR, run by TCRdb on the multiplex PCR reads, gives a single entry per CDR3 protein. The sample lists under 400,000 distinct CDR3 sequences; around 18% were seen once. In this sample, this clonotype turned up many times. Its antigen is undetermined. The CDR3 covers 14 residues. The germline gives CDR1 SGHTA, CDR2 FQGNSA. V trimming: 5 bases; J trimming: 0 bases; junction bases outside the gene matches: 2. This receptor was taken from a woman aged 35 to 49 with Graves' ophthalmopathy. The sample taken for sequencing was blood. The chain carries TRBV7-2 and TRBJ1-1, with TRBD1 matching over 8 bases. The CDR3 sequence: CASSRTGMNTEAFF. The CDR3 nucleotides are TGTGCCAGCAGCCGGACAGGGATGAACACTGAAGCTTTCTTT.